This T cell receptor beta chain was retrieved from a study of blood T cell repertoires in COVID-19 (dated by TCRdb to the early 2020s). Regarding the research as a whole: Samples from collaborators originated in the United States, Italy and Spain and spanned both the acute and convalescent phases of COVID-19. Samples came from the ongoing ImmuneRACE study (first 160 participants) plus 1,254 subjects from 6 global collaborators. Where HLA class I and class II types were available, the types were taken from metadata supplied by the sample provider, not from assay-based typing. A freely available public database, intended as a resource for researchers studying the immune response to SARS-CoV-2, is where the repertoires were released. Deeply sampled blood TCRbeta repertoires from subjects exposed to, actively infected with, or recovered from COVID-19 were included in the dataset. The prospective study material was composed of cDNA or gDNA derived from T cells, B-cell-depleted T cells, or PBMCs. Nearly every sample came with metadata listing a de-identified subject ID, COVID-19 status, age in years and sex.

What the study reported, not specific to this receptor: Clinical and demographic metadata were provided uncurated, with the amount varying by source and participant.

The sample holds a few counts of this clone. Its antigen is currently not known. No base qualities exist here, and no much larger clone lies one base off it. Another Seattle source contributed samples from volunteer blood donors who had recovered from COVID-19. The collaborating institutions used their own protocols to collect whole blood in K2EDTA tubes. Collaborator samples were shipped for TCRbeta analysis as frozen whole blood, isolated PBMCs, or DNA extracted from either sample type. The immunoSEQ Assay, a bias-controlled multiplex PCR, was used to amplify TCRbeta CDR3 regions from genomic DNA. The authors' pipeline ran thus. Nucleated cell counts per sample were estimated from amplification of reference gene primers within the assay. Sequence reads were collapsed and filtered to measure the absolute abundance of every unique TCRbeta CDR3 rearrangement. For each sample, productive Simpson clonality was calculated by taking the square root of Simpson's diversity index across productive rearrangements. TCRdb retrieved this table from immuneACCESS and kept in-frame rearrangements only. Not all clones are present; in checked studies, unresolved V genes account for under half, and no reason is known for the remainder. The DNA was the basis for D and trimming; V, J and clone size are from that table. The sample data list over 250,000 clones, and 88% of these were observed just once. The ten largest account for 0.95% to 1% of the sample.

The CDR3 runs 14 amino acids, cysteine and phenylalanine included. Only the CDR3 DNA is retained, 42 bases long and in frame from the first base. The germline ends are 18 bases apart after V is trimmed by 5 bases and J by 8 bases. The germline V gene yields SGHAT for CDR1 and FQNNGV for CDR2. The chain is assembled from TRBV11-2 and TRBJ1-2; no D gene can be assigned with confidence. This sequence originates from a woman aged 40-49 years who had recovered from COVID-19. The material sequenced was peripheral blood. The CDR3 protein sequence reads: CASSPQPGVGGYTF. The nucleotide sequence reads as follows: TGTGCCAGCAGCCCCCAACCGGGAGTTGGGGGCTACACCTTC.